The rows below give T cell receptor beta chains drawn from one sample of a study of metastatic and nonmetastatic thyroid tumors. TCRdb re-analyzed the PCR reads through MiXCR. The sample records 35,000 to 55,000 clones, around 23% being singletons. The sample was blood. The receptors were sampled from a male donor with papillary thyroid cancer or a benign thyroid nodule (not recorded which). Some clones in this sample may be carry-over from other donors' samples. CDR3s include the opening cysteine and the closing phenylalanine or tryptophan. The D gene is left open where the match is weak. Clone size is not always given. Where it is, it says once, few, many or a class for expanded clones.

V	D	J	size	DNA	CDR3
TRBV12-3/TRBV12-4	NA	TRBJ2-1	few	TGTGCCAGCAGCACCGGGACCGACAATGAGCAGTTCTTC	CASSTGTDNEQFF
TRBV6-1	NA	TRBJ2-2	NA	TGTGCCAGCAGTACCCGACAGGCCGGGGAGCTGTTTTTT	CASSTRQAGELFF
TRBV4-2	NA	TRBJ2-3	NA	TGTGCCAGCAGCCAAGATTTGGGCGGGAGCACAGATACGCAGTATTTT	CASSQDLGGSTDTQYF
TRBV2	NA	TRBJ2-1	many	TGTGCCAGCAGTAGCGGAGCAGTTAGCAATGAGCAGTTCTTC	CASSSGAVSNEQFF
TRBV5-4	NA	TRBJ1-5	many	TGTGCCAGCAGCTTGGACCGCAATCAGCCCCAGCATTTT	CASSLDRNQPQHF
TRBV6-1	TRBD1	TRBJ2-2	medium-sized	TGTGCCAGCAACGATCTTTACAGGGGAGTAGGTACCGGGGAGCTGTTTTTT	CASNDLYRGVGTGELFF
TRBV6-1	NA	TRBJ1-1	many	TGTGCCAGCCGAAGACTTGACACTGAAGCTTTCTTT	CASRRLDTEAFF
TRBV7-2	TRBD2	TRBJ2-7	NA	TGTGCCAGCAGCTTAGGACTAGCGGGAGGCGAGCAGTACTTC	CASSLGLAGGEQYF
TRBV4-1	NA	TRBJ1-6	NA	TGCGCCAGCAGCCACCACCAGCCCCAGACACCCCTCCACTTT	CASSHHQPQTPLHF
TRBV18	NA	TRBJ1-5	few	TGTGCCAGCTCACAGGGGAGGGACCAGCCCCAGCATTTT	CASSQGRDQPQHF
TRBV14	NA	TRBJ2-3	NA	TGTGCCAGCAGCCCACTAAACACAGATACGCAGTATTTT	CASSPLNTDTQYF
TRBV6-6	NA	TRBJ2-6	many	TGTGCCAGCAGTTACGGAGGAACCGGGGCCAACGTCCTGACTTTC	CASSYGGTGANVLTF
TRBV7-6	NA	TRBJ2-5	NA	TGTGCCAGCAGCTTTCAAGCGGGACAATTTACGAAAGAGACCCAGTACTTC	CASSFQAGQFTKETQYF
TRBV9	NA	TRBJ1-6	many	TGTGCCAGCAGCGTAAACAGGGATAATTCACCCCTCCACTTT	CASSVNRDNSPLHF
TRBV2	TRBD1	TRBJ2-2	many	TGTGCCAGCAGGAACAGGGGTCTCGGGGAGCTGTTTTTT	CASRNRGLGELFF
TRBV19	TRBD1	TRBJ2-3	many	TGTGCCAGTAGTTCCGGGACAGGGACCCCCACAGATACGCAGTATTTT	CASSSGTGTPTDTQYF
TRBV4-1	TRBD1	TRBJ1-5	once	TGCGCCAGCAGCCAAAACAGGGGTCAGCCCCAGCATTTT	CASSQNRGQPQHF
TRBV30	NA	TRBJ2-4	NA	TGTGCCTGTCAACCGGCAGGGTCAAAAAACATTCAGTACTTC	CACQPAGSKNIQYF
TRBV11-1	TRBD2	TRBJ2-4	many	TGTGCCAGCAGCAAACAACCGGGACTAGCGGAGCTAGCCAAAAACATTCAGTACTTC	CASSKQPGLAELAKNIQYF
TRBV7-2	TRBD1	TRBJ1-2	NA	TGTGCCAGCAGCTTAGTAACAGGGGGAGGCTACACCTTC	CASSLVTGGGYTF
TRBV3-1	TRBD2	TRBJ2-7	medium-sized	TGTGCCAGCAGCCGGACTAGCGGGAAAGACTACGAGCAGTACTTC	CASSRTSGKDYEQYF
TRBV6-1	NA	TRBJ2-7	few	TGTGCCAGCAGCCTATCTGCTGTCTACGAGCAGTACTTC	CASSLSAVYEQYF
TRBV11-2	NA	TRBJ2-7	many	TGTGCCAGCAGCCAGGTCCACTACGAGCAGTACTTC	CASSQVHYEQYF
TRBV30	NA	TRBJ1-2	medium-sized	TGTGCCTGGAGTGTTCGTCGGGGGAACTATGGCTACACCTTC	CAWSVRRGNYGYTF
TRBV6-1	TRBD1	TRBJ1-1	NA	TGTGCCAGCAGCCCACAGGGGGGGAACACTGAAGCTTTCTTT	CASSPQGGNTEAFF
TRBV7-9	NA	TRBJ2-3	many	TGTGCCAGCAGCCCCCCTATAGATACGCAGTATTTT	CASSPPIDTQYF
TRBV4-1	NA	TRBJ2-3	NA	TGCGCCAGCAGCCCTTCAAGCCCTTATACAGATACGCAGTATTTT	CASSPSSPYTDTQYF
TRBV29-1	NA	TRBJ2-2	many	TGCAGCGCTGACCTCGCGAACACCGGGGAGCTGTTTTTT	CSADLANTGELFF